These 22 T cell receptor beta chains were all obtained from the same sample, sequenced in a study of cytomegalovirus exposure and HLA in healthy donors. The PCR used 60 Vbeta and 13 Jbeta primers. Clones were sequenced by immunoSEQ multiplex PCR, and TCRdb holds only the in-frame ones, with some missing. This listing includes 140,000 to 150,000 clones. Sequencing input: PBMCs. All receptors derive from a woman aged 45-65 years in good health and CMV-seronegative.

The chain links TRBV28 to TRBJ1-5, with TRBD1 identical over 11 bases. From germline, CDR1 is MDHEN and CDR2 SYDVKM. The CDR3 contains 16 residues. With 7 bases clipped from V and 4 bases from J, the junction kept 9 bases outside the gene matches. CDR3: CASILAGQGENQPQHF. Written as DNA, the CDR3 is TGTGCCAGCATCCTTGCGGGACAGGGGGAGAATCAGCCCCAGCATTTT.

V and J are TRBV4-1 and TRBJ2-3; 11 bases are a match to TRBD2. V trimming: 5 bases; J trimming: 0 bases; junction bases outside the gene matches: 4. Germline values: CDR1 MGHRA, CDR2 YSYEKL. The CDR3 extends over 16 amino acids. The DNA of the CDR3 is TGCGCCAGCAGCTTCGGGACTAGCGGTAGCACAGATACGCAGTATTTT. Protein sequence: CASSFGTSGSTDTQYF.

The chain joins TRBV10-3 to TRBJ1-1; TRBD1 agrees at 9 bases. The V gene end was trimmed by 4 bases and the J gene end by 5 bases; junction bases not matched to a gene: 2. CDR1 is ENHRY, CDR2 SYGVKD, per germline. This CDR3 comprises 13 residues. CDR3 sequence (DNA): TGTGCCATCAGTGGACAGGGGGTAACTGAAGCTTTCTTT. This sequence encodes CAISGQGVTEAFF.

This chain links TRBV4-1 with TRBJ2-1, with 10 bases matching TRBD2. Germline V gene sequence: CDR1 MGHRA, CDR2 YSYEKL. This CDR3 is built from 17 residues. The ends lost 0 bases at V and 3 bases at J; junction bases unmatched: 5. The DNA for the CDR3 is TGCGCCAGCAGCCAAGACTCGACTAGCGGGTTCTACAATGAGCAGTTCTTC. This sequence encodes CASSQDSTSGFYNEQFF.

This chain links TRBV7-9 with TRBJ2-1; 8 bases align to TRBD2. The CDR3 runs 16 residues. Germline CDR1 reads SEHNR; CDR2 reads FQNEAQ (reference sequence). The V and J ends lost 0 bases and 0 bases, in that order; junction bases with no gene match: 1. CDR3 protein: CASSLASGSSYNEQFF. For the CDR3, the DNA is TGTGCCAGCAGCTTAGCGAGCGGGAGCTCCTACAATGAGCAGTTCTTC.

The chain joins TRBV29-1 to TRBJ2-4; maybe TRBD2 (6 bases). Germline CDR1 SQVTM, CDR2 ANQGSEA. Between the trimmed V and J ends, which lost 0 bases and 1 base, there was a span of 10 bases. The CDR3 sequence is 15 residues long. Written as DNA, the CDR3 is TGCAGCGTTGAAGATTCAGGGAGGGCCAAAAACATTCAGTACTTC. Translated, it gives CSVEDSGRAKNIQYF.

The J gene is TRBJ1-1, the V gene TRBV11-2; TRBD1 might be the D (6 bases). Trimming removed 9 bases at V and 1 base at J, with 18 bases between. CDR1 SGHAT and CDR2 FQNNGV come from the germline V gene. The CDR3 runs 15 residues. In DNA, the CDR3 is TGTGCCAGTCAGAGGGGGGGTTATGCGAACACTGAAGCTTTCTTT. This translates into CASQRGGYANTEAFF. Looking up the rest from reference TRBV11-2 and TRBJ1-1 gives the full variable domain: EAGVAQSPRYKIIEKRQSVAFWCNPISGHATLYWYQQILGQGPKLLIQFQNNGVVDDSQLPKDRFSAERLKGVDSTLKIQPAKLEDSAVYLCASQRGGYANTEAFFGQGTRLTVV.

The chain uses TRBV18 and TRBJ2-1; D unclear. The germline CDR1 and CDR2 sequences are KGHSH and LQKENI. Trimming stripped 0 bases from V and 0 bases from J, with 9 bases between. The CDR3 contains 16 residues. The CDR3, as DNA: TGTGCCAGCTCACCACCGAAGCCGAGCTCCTACAATGAGCAGTTCTTC. Protein sequence: CASSPPKPSSYNEQFF.

The V gene is TRBV28, the J gene TRBJ1-6; 9 nucleotides line up with TRBD1. Germline CDR1 reads MDHEN; CDR2 reads SYDVKM. CDR3 length equals 15 residues. V lost 6 bases to trimming and J lost 8 bases; unmatched junction nucleotides: 8. CDR3 in amino acids: CASRKSGQGHSPLHF. DNA of the CDR3: TGTGCCAGCAGAAAATCGGGACAGGGACATTCACCCCTCCACTTT.

CDR3 residues: CASSPDPGSNEQFF. The CDR3 DNA sequence: TGTGCCAGCAGTCCGGATCCGGGTTCCAATGAGCAGTTCTTC. This chain connects TRBV6-4 to TRBJ2-1; D uncertain. The V and J ends lost 5 bases and 6 bases respectively, with 14 bases between them. CDR1 and CDR2 (germline): MRHNA, SNTAGT. The CDR3 contains 14 residues.

V and J are TRBV9 and TRBJ2-2; no clear D. CDR1 is SGDLS, CDR2 YYNGEE, per germline. The CDR3 totals 15 residues. Trimming pared 0 bases from V and 5 bases from J, leaving 11 bases between. CDR3 residues: CASSVANQITGELFF. DNA of the CDR3: TGTGCCAGCAGCGTAGCAAACCAGATAACCGGGGAGCTGTTTTTT. The entire variable domain, with the rest obtained from reference TRBV9 and TRBJ2-2, is as follows: DSGVTQTPKHLITATGQRVTLRCSPRSGDLSVYWYQQSLDQGLQFLIQYYNGEERAKGNILERFSAQQFPDLHSELNLSSLELGDSALYFCASSVANQITGELFFGEGSRLTVL.

CDR3 region: CASSFDRVNTEAFF. For the CDR3, the DNA is TGTGCCAGCAGTTTCGACAGGGTGAACACTGAAGCTTTCTTT. The chain couples TRBV28 to TRBJ1-1; TRBD1 agrees at 7 bases. Unmatched junction bases numbered 1, after V lost 3 bases and J lost 0 bases. The CDR3 has 14 amino acids. CDR1 is MDHEN, CDR2 SYDVKM, per germline.

J is TRBJ1-2 and V is TRBV28; tentative D call: TRBD1 (5 bases). Germline V gene data show CDR1 as MDHEN and CDR2 as SYDVKM. The CDR3 length is 13 residues. V lost 3 bases and J 10 bases, leaving 15 bases between the germline ends. The CDR3 DNA sequence: TGTGCCAGCAGTTTTCAGGGCGGCGGAATCTACACCTTC. Translated, it gives CASSFQGGGIYTF.

This chain connects TRBV19 to TRBJ1-5; the D is unclear. Germline-derived CDR1 and CDR2 are LNHDA and SQIVND (reference sequence). V was shortened by 1 base and J by 4 bases, with 5 bases between the two germline ends. The CDR3 totals 13 residues. CDR3: CASSIVGNQPQHF. Here the CDR3 DNA reads TGTGCCAGTAGTATAGTCGGGAATCAGCCCCAGCATTTT.

The chain combines TRBV30 with TRBJ1-2, with TRBD1 identical over 7 bases. The CDR3 length is 12 residues. The V gene's germline CDR1 is GTSNPN and CDR2 SVGIG (reference sequence). V lost 3 bases and J lost 8; bases outside the gene matches: 6. CDR3 sequence reads: CAWSLGQRGYTF. The DNA for the CDR3 is TGTGCCTGGAGCTTGGGACAGAGAGGCTACACCTTC.

The V gene is TRBV9, the J gene TRBJ2-5, with D possibly being TRBD1 (5 bases). The V gene lost 7 bases and the J gene lost 1 base, with 11 bases spanning the gap. The CDR3 has 13 amino acids. Per germline, CDR1 SGDLS and CDR2 YYNGEE. The CDR3 sequence is CASGRQPQETQYF. DNA of the CDR3: TGTGCCAGCGGCAGACAGCCCCAAGAGACCCAGTACTTC.

The chain is built from TRBV5-6 and TRBJ1-5, with D tentatively TRBD1 (5 bases). The V gene's germline CDR1 is SGHDT and CDR2 YYEEEE. The CDR3 covers 13 residues. Between the trimmed V and J ends, which lost 2 bases and 6 bases, there was a span of 9 bases. The CDR3 loop is CASSFGGSQPQHF. The CDR3 DNA reads TGTGCCAGCAGCTTCGGGGGATCTCAGCCCCAGCATTTT.

The V gene is TRBV6-6, the J gene TRBJ1-6, with a weak D call TRBD1 (5 bases). V lost 4 bases, J lost 4 bases, and 11 bases lay in between. Germline V gene data show CDR1 as MNHNY and CDR2 as SVGAGI (reference sequence). The CDR3 is 15 amino acids. The CDR3 is CASSSLRVYNSPLHF. As DNA, the CDR3 is TGTGCCAGCAGTTCCCTCAGGGTTTATAATTCACCCCTCCACTTT.

The V call is TRBV7-9, the J call TRBJ1-4, with D hard to call. Per the germline V gene, CDR1 is SEHNR and CDR2 is FQNEAQ (reference sequence). V was cut by 6 bases and J by 0 bases, with 5 bases left in between. The CDR3 is 13 residues long. CDR3 bases: TGTGCCAGCAGTTCTGCAACTAATGAAAAACTGTTTTTT. Translating gives CASSSATNEKLFF.

The chain links TRBV7-6 to TRBJ1-3, with 9 bases matching TRBD1. The CDR3 is 17 residues long. The V segment lost 5 bases and the J segment 1 base; nucleotides outside the gene matches: 9. The germline CDR1 and CDR2 sequences are SGHVS and FNYEAQ. CDR3 amino acids: CASSPGTGRGSGNTIYF. The DNA of the CDR3 is TGTGCCAGCAGCCCTGGGACAGGGAGAGGGTCTGGAAACACCATATATTTT.

The V and J genes are TRBV28 and TRBJ2-7; 9 bases are a match to TRBD1. CDR1 MDHEN and CDR2 SYDVKM come from the germline V gene. The CDR3 runs to 17 residues. The trim removed 4 bases at V and 6 bases at J, leaving 16 bases unmatched. The CDR3 region is CASSSAGGRDREGEQYF. For the CDR3, the DNA is TGTGCCAGCAGTTCCGCTGGGGGGCGGGACAGGGAGGGCGAGCAGTACTTC.

V gene TRBV6-1 combines with J gene TRBJ1-4; no clear D gene. The germline gives CDR1 MNHNS, CDR2 SASEGT. This CDR3 contains 15 residues. V was clipped by 4 bases and J by 1 base, with 10 bases between them. The CDR3 sequence is CASSAQPLTNEKLFF. The CDR3 DNA reads TGTGCCAGCAGTGCACAGCCTTTAACTAATGAAAAACTGTTTTTT.